At least ten counts were recorded for the clone carrying this T cell receptor beta chain. Its antigen remains unknown. It is unclear where the CDR3 begins or ends on the DNA, so no DNA is shown, and the CDR3 is as TCRdb lists it. The sample originates from a study of T cell repertoires in cytomegalovirus infection. About the research overall: CMV infection plus the matching HLA type was flagged by public TCR beta signatures. Findings and limits, study-wide: Identification of carriers of CMV plus the relevant HLA was performed using cumulative public TCR beta family frequency. The ex vivo response showed dominance by HLA-C-restricted CMV-specific TCR beta clonotypes.

TCRdb reprocessed the reads with MiXCR, giving one entry per CDR3 protein. The sample has fewer than 550,000 distinct CDR3 sequences; approximately 10% are singletons. The CDR3 totals 20 residues, both ends included. The sample was PBMCs. V usage is TRBV7-5 and J usage is TRBJ1-4; TRBD1, the table's D call, was not compared with the DNA. TRBV7-5 is reported as a pseudogene. The TCR sequence derives from a human donor in good health (CMV status not recorded). Some clones in this sample may be carry-over from other donors' samples. The CDR3 sequence is CISVPEALGRIGLTNEKLFF.